Each of the 12 T cell receptor beta chains below was sequenced from the same sample in a study of shared clonotypes between healthy human individuals. TCRdb's copy holds only in-frame clones and misses some; the assay was immunoSEQ multiplex PCR. The sample lists about 500,000 clones, 60% to 80% occurring once. The sequenced sample consisted of PBMCs. The receptors derive from a woman between 35 and 50 years old in good health. Some clones in this sample may be carry-over from other donors' samples.

The gene calls are TRBV30 and TRBJ2-3, with 9 bases identical to TRBD2. Germline V gene sequence: CDR1 GTSNPN, CDR2 SVGIG (reference sequence). This CDR3 contains 14 residues. Trimming at V came to 5 bases and at J to 8 bases, leaving 11 bases not matched to a gene. CDR3 amino acids: CAWWREGRSPTQYF. CDR3 in DNA: TGTGCCTGGTGGCGGGAGGGCCGATCCCCTACGCAGTATTTT.

This clone was seen a handful of times. The V call is TRBV5-1, the J call TRBJ1-1; D is ambiguous. This CDR3 is built from 14 residues. Trimming took 6 bases from V and 1 from J, leaving 13 bases between them. Germline CDR1 and CDR2: SGHRS and YFSETQ. This chain's CDR3 is CASTKEGANTEAFF. Here the CDR3 DNA reads TGCGCCAGCACCAAGGAGGGCGCGAACACTGAAGCTTTCTTT.

Concerning this clone: A far larger clone is only one base removed, so a read error is likely. This sample also contains other DNA sequences that code for the same CDR3. The chain links TRBV30 to TRBJ1-1; D ambiguous. Trimming stripped 0 bases from V and 3 bases from J, with 14 bases between. Per germline, CDR1 GTSNPN and CDR2 SVGIG (reference sequence). The CDR3 contains 15 residues. CDR3 in amino acids: CAWSVGRAGDTEAFF. In DNA, the CDR3 is TGTGCCTGGAGTGTTGGTAGAGCCGGGGACACTGAAGCTTTCTTT.

The V call is TRBV5-4, the J call TRBJ2-7; TRBD2 matches at 12 bases. With V trimmed by 0 bases and J by 5 bases, 6 bases remained unmatched. Looked up from germline, CDR1 is SGHNT and CDR2 is YYREEE (reference sequence). The CDR3 has 16 residues. The CDR3 loop is CASSLGRLAGAHEQYF. CDR3 coding DNA: TGTGCCAGCAGCTTGGGTAGACTAGCGGGAGCCCACGAGCAGTACTTC.

V usage is TRBV2 and J usage is TRBJ1-5; the match to TRBD1 covers 11 bases. V dropped 4 bases and J dropped 6; count of bases not matched to a gene: 2. There are 14 residues in the CDR3. Germline V gives CDR1 SNHLY, CDR2 FYNNEI. The CDR3 here is CASSGTGGGQPQHF. The CDR3 DNA is TGTGCCAGCAGTGGGACAGGGGGCGGTCAGCCCCAGCATTTT.

This clone appeared a single time. This chain links TRBV7-8 with TRBJ2-1; 8 nucleotides align to TRBD1. CDR1 is SGHVS, CDR2 FQNEAQ, per germline. The J segment lost 6 bases and the V segment lost 4 bases, leaving 8 bases of the junction unmatched. This CDR3 is 15 amino acids long. The CDR3 loop is CASSSWTGMANEQFF. The DNA for the CDR3 is TGTGCCAGCAGCTCGTGGACAGGGATGGCCAATGAGCAGTTCTTC.

V and J are TRBV5-1 and TRBJ2-1; TRBD2 aligns across 11 bases. With 4 bases clipped from V and 4 bases from J, the junction kept 7 bases outside the gene matches. CDR3 length: 16 amino acids. CDR1 is SGHRS and CDR2 is YFSETQ in the germline V gene. The CDR3: CASSLSTSGEYNEQFF. CDR3 DNA sequence: TGCGCCAGCAGCCTGTCGACTAGCGGGGAATACAATGAGCAGTTCTTC.

There are many counts of this clone. A much larger clone is a single base away; this may be a read error. This CDR3 is also generated by other DNA sequences in the sample. The chain recombines TRBV29-1 with TRBJ2-4; D is possibly TRBD1 or TRBD2 (5 bases each). The CDR3 contains 12 residues. The germline gives CDR1 SQVTM, CDR2 ANQGSEA. The CDR3 DNA reads TGCAGCGGGGGGAGTGGCAAAAGCATTCAGTACTTC. Amino acids: CSGGSGKSIQYF.

This rearrangement joins TRBV18 to TRBJ1-1, with D perhaps matching TRBD1 (5 bases). The CDR3 length is 11 residues. Trimming stripped 4 bases from V and 8 bases from J, with 8 bases between. Germline CDR1 reads KGHSH; CDR2 reads LQKENI. The CDR3 nucleotides are TGTGCCAGCTCACTATCAGGGGAAGCTTTCTTT. It encodes CASSLSGEAFF.

DNA for the CDR3: TGTGCCAGCAGGCAAATGTACGAGCAGTACTTC. Translated, it gives CASRQMYEQYF. The chain links TRBV28 to TRBJ2-7, with D unresolved. CDR1 is MDHEN, CDR2 SYDVKM, per germline. The CDR3 runs 11 residues. Trimming took off 6 bases at V and 4 bases at J, with 7 bases between the two ends.

This clone was seen ten or more times. Distinct nucleotide sequences in the sample also encode this CDR3. The rearrangement uses TRBV7-3 and TRBJ1-4; D is undetermined. V gave up 4 bases and J gave up 8 bases, with 8 bases separating them. CDR1 is SGHTA, CDR2 FQGTGA, per germline. CDR3 length: 12 amino acids. This CDR3 is CASSSPGEKLFF. The CDR3 DNA reads TGTGCCAGCAGCTCCCCGGGCGAAAAACTGTTTTTT.

In this sample, this clone turned up once. The chain has TRBV6-5 and TRBJ1-2; D is unresolved. V was pared by 8 bases and J by 9 bases, with 19 bases between. CDR3 length: 13 amino acids. Germline values: CDR1 MNHEY, CDR2 SVGAGI. CDR3 DNA: TGTGCCAGCCGAGGACCGGTGCTTGCTAGCTACACCTTC. Amino acid sequence: CASRGPVLASYTF.